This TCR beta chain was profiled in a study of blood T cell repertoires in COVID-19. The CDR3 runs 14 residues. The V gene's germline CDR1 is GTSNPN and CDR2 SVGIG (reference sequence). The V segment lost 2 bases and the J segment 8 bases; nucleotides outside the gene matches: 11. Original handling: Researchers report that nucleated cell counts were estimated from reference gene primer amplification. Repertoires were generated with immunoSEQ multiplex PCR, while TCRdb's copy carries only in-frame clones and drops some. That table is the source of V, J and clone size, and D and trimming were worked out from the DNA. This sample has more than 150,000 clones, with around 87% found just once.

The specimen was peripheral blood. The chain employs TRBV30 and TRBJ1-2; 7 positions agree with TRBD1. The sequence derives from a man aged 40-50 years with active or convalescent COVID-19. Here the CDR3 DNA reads TGTGCCTGGAGTTATACAGGGGCCGGGCTCGGCTACACCTTC. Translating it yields CAWSYTGAGLGYTF.